Sequencing of this T cell receptor (beta chain) was carried out in a study of CD8+CD57+ T cells in acquired aplastic anemia. Turning to the study itself: The sorted CD4+ and CD8+ cells yielded an average approximately 3.3 ug of DNA. Study results and limitations: Found in both controls and patients were fewer than 35 CD8+ CDR3 sequences.

The patients chosen for sequencing had shown expansion of CD8+CD57+ cells (detected by flow cytometry). No therapy was given to patients before blood sampling. V lost 2 bases to trimming and J lost 4 bases, with 14 bases between them. The CDR3 is 14 amino acids. CDR1 and CDR2 (germline): GTSNPN, SVGIG (reference sequence). Of note for this clonotype: What it recognizes is unknown. This may be a read error, as it is one base from a much larger clone.

CDR3 and TCR beta VDJ profiling relied on a genomic DNA template. TCRdb recomputed calls from the reads with MiXCR, one row per CDR3 protein. The data hold around 120,000 distinct CDR3 sequences, with about 43% observed a single time. This clonotype was sampled from a human donor with aplastic anemia. Sample: sorted CD4+, CD8+, or CD8+CD57+ T cells (not recorded which) from PBMCs. The V and J genes are TRBV30 and TRBJ1-2; D is perhaps TRBD1 (5 bases). Here the CDR3 reads CAWSMTDWSYGYTF. The CDR3 DNA is TGTGCCTGGAGTATGACAGACTGGAGCTATGGCTACACCTTC.